Sequencing of this TCR beta chain was carried out in a study of blood T cell repertoires in COVID-19. TCRdb keeps only in-frame clones here, not all; method: immunoSEQ multiplex PCR. The data hold approximately 180,000 clones, with roughly 85% observed a single time. This CDR3 is 14 amino acids long. Germline V gene sequence: CDR1 ENHRY, CDR2 SYGVKD. The trim removed 3 bases at V and 3 bases at J, leaving 3 bases unmatched. This chain connects TRBV10-3 to TRBJ1-2; 8 positions agree with TRBD1. This receptor was taken from a man aged 60 to 69 with acute or convalescent COVID-19. The material sequenced was peripheral blood. CDR3 protein: CAISEGTGDYGYTF. CDR3 DNA: TGTGCCATCAGTGAAGGGACAGGCGACTATGGCTACACCTTC.